This TCR beta chain is from a study of human T cells and chemical hapten exposure. The time point denotes: patch test 3, about 24 weeks after DPC sensitization. The sample's treatment: therapeutic diphenylcyclopropenone sensitization with weekly scalp DPC. This clonotype was counted a few times. Per germline, CDR1 SQVTM and CDR2 ANQGSEA. CDR3 length: 14 amino acids. V shed 6 bases and J shed 5 bases, with 16 bases lying between them. TCRdb redid the calling of the RACE reads with MiXCR, one entry per CDR3 protein. The sample shows roughly 130,000 distinct CDR3 sequences, about 11% of them seen only once.

The chain combines TRBV29-1 with TRBJ1-4; tentatively, D is TRBD1 (5 bases). The clonotype was recovered from a woman aged 50 to 65 with alopecia areata. Some clones in this sample may be carry-over from other donors' samples. Sequencing used whole blood, obtained in connection with sensitization to the hapten diphenylcyclopropenone (DPC). Here the CDR3 DNA reads TGCAGCGTGACTTTTACAGGACGCAATGAAAAACTGTTTTTT. Its protein product is CSVTFTGRNEKLFF.